This is a list of T cell receptor beta chains from one sample in a study of cytomegalovirus exposure and HLA in healthy donors. Method: immunoSEQ multiplex PCR; TCRdb's copy keeps in-frame clones and lacks some. Of some 130,000 clones in the sample, almost 85% are singletons; the top ten hold over 1.1%. Material for sequencing was PBMCs. The receptor source for this set is a woman aged 30 to 39 in good health and CMV-seronegative. Both conserved end residues are part of each CDR3. The D gene is left open where the match is weak. Where a row states a size, it is once, few, many or the class of an expanded clone; other rows omit it.

CDR3 protein: CASSPLGSGAGNQPQHF
CDR3 DNA: TGTGCCAGCAGCCCCCTCGGGTCAGGGGCAGGAAATCAGCCCCAGCATTTT
clone size: NA
J gene: TRBJ1-5
D gene: NA
V gene: TRBV5-5

CDR3 protein: CSVGGLGTAAYGQYF
CDR3 DNA: TGCAGCGTTGGGGGACTAGGGACAGCCGCCTACGGGCAGTACTTC
clone size: NA
J gene: TRBJ2-7
D gene: NA
V gene: TRBV29-1

CDR3 protein: CASSDRTGGYTF
CDR3 DNA: TGCGCCAGCAGTGACCGAACAGGTGGCTACACCTTC
clone size: NA
J gene: TRBJ1-2
D gene: NA
V gene: TRBV10-2

CDR3 protein: CASSLEDSPYNEQFF
CDR3 DNA: TGTGCCAGCAGCTTGGAGGACAGTCCCTACAATGAGCAGTTCTTC
clone size: NA
J gene: TRBJ2-1
D gene: NA
V gene: TRBV5-4

CDR3 protein: CASSLEVGGETQYF
CDR3 DNA: TGTGCCAGCAGCTTAGAGGTGGGGGGGGAGACCCAGTACTTC
clone size: NA
J gene: TRBJ2-5
D gene: TRBD2
V gene: TRBV11-2

CDR3 protein: CASSLEGWETQYF
CDR3 DNA: TGTGCCAGCAGTTTAGAGGGTTGGGAGACCCAGTACTTC
clone size: NA
J gene: TRBJ2-5
D gene: NA
V gene: TRBV28

CDR3 protein: CATKHRDSLNSPLHF
CDR3 DNA: TGTGCCACCAAACACCGGGACAGCCTTAATTCACCCCTCCACTTT
clone size: NA
J gene: TRBJ1-6
D gene: TRBD1
V gene: TRBV15

CDR3 protein: CASSYRDRGPGELFF
CDR3 DNA: TGTGCCAGCAGTTACAGGGACAGGGGACCCGGGGAGCTGTTTTTT
clone size: NA
J gene: TRBJ2-2
D gene: TRBD1
V gene: TRBV6-5

CDR3 protein: CASSHRGRGLNYGYTF
CDR3 DNA: TGTGCCAGCAGCCATCGAGGGCGCGGGCTTAACTATGGCTACACCTTC
clone size: NA
J gene: TRBJ1-2
D gene: NA
V gene: TRBV4-2

CDR3 protein: CASSLDRGTYEQYF
CDR3 DNA: TGTGCCAGCTCACTGGACAGGGGAACCTACGAGCAGTACTTC
clone size: NA
J gene: TRBJ2-7
D gene: TRBD1
V gene: TRBV18

CDR3 protein: CAWSRRNPTDTQYF
CDR3 DNA: TGTGCCTGGAGTAGGAGGAATCCCACAGATACGCAGTATTTT
clone size: once
J gene: TRBJ2-3
D gene: NA
V gene: TRBV30

CDR3 protein: CASSEGGEEETQYF
CDR3 DNA: TGTGCCAGCAGCGAGGGGGGGGAGGAAGAGACCCAGTACTTC
clone size: NA
J gene: TRBJ2-5
D gene: NA
V gene: TRBV9

CDR3 protein: CASGGQLQETQYF
CDR3 DNA: TGTGCCAGCGGAGGACAGCTGCAAGAGACCCAGTACTTC
clone size: NA
J gene: TRBJ2-5
D gene: NA
V gene: TRBV2

CDR3 protein: CASSYYRVEQYF
CDR3 DNA: TGTGCCAGCAGTTACTACCGGGTCGAGCAGTACTTC
clone size: NA
J gene: TRBJ2-7
D gene: NA
V gene: TRBV6-5

CDR3 protein: CAWSVQENSPLHF
CDR3 DNA: TGTGCCTGGAGTGTACAGGAGAATTCACCCCTCCACTTT
clone size: NA
J gene: TRBJ1-6
D gene: NA
V gene: TRBV30

CDR3 protein: CSVETVEGYGYTF
CDR3 DNA: TGCAGCGTTGAAACGGTGGAGGGCTATGGCTACACCTTC
clone size: NA
J gene: TRBJ1-2
D gene: NA
V gene: TRBV29-1

CDR3 protein: CASSSRVAGGQEQFF
CDR3 DNA: TGCGCCAGCAGCTCCCGGGTAGCGGGGGGGCAAGAGCAGTTCTTC
clone size: NA
J gene: TRBJ2-1
D gene: TRBD2
V gene: TRBV5-1

CDR3 protein: CASSRFAGYDTQYF
CDR3 DNA: TGTGCCAGCAGCCGTTTTGCAGGGTACGATACGCAGTATTTT
clone size: once
J gene: TRBJ2-3
D gene: NA
V gene: TRBV5-4

CDR3 protein: CASSLRGTGGPSYEQYF
CDR3 DNA: TGTGCCAGCAGCCTAAGGGGGACAGGGGGTCCATCCTACGAGCAGTACTTC
clone size: NA
J gene: TRBJ2-7
D gene: TRBD1
V gene: TRBV5-6

CDR3 protein: CASSQDRRVGTQYF
CDR3 DNA: TGCGCCAGCAGCCAAGATCGGAGGGTTGGGACCCAGTACTTC
clone size: NA
J gene: TRBJ2-5
D gene: NA
V gene: TRBV4-3

CDR3 protein: CASSEDRTSYGYTF
CDR3 DNA: TGTGCCAGCAGTGAGGACAGAACCTCCTATGGCTACACCTTC
clone size: NA
J gene: TRBJ1-2
D gene: NA
V gene: TRBV2

CDR3 protein: CASSKGGTEGVAFF
CDR3 DNA: TGTGCCAGCAGTAAAGGGGGCACCGAGGGTGTAGCTTTCTTT
clone size: NA
J gene: TRBJ1-1
D gene: TRBD1
V gene: TRBV4-2

CDR3 protein: CASSSQGGAGRNTEAFF
CDR3 DNA: TGTGCCAGCTCATCCCAGGGCGGGGCGGGACGGAACACTGAAGCTTTCTTT
clone size: NA
J gene: TRBJ1-1
D gene: NA
V gene: TRBV18

CDR3 protein: CASSSTDRDPYNEQFF
CDR3 DNA: TGTGCCAGCAGCTCCACGGACAGGGACCCCTACAATGAGCAGTTCTTC
clone size: NA
J gene: TRBJ2-1
D gene: TRBD1
V gene: TRBV7-2

CDR3 protein: CASSRTTGDEQYF
CDR3 DNA: TGTGCCAGCAGCCGGACGACAGGGGACGAGCAGTACTTC
clone size: NA
J gene: TRBJ2-7
D gene: TRBD1
V gene: TRBV7-2

CDR3 protein: CASKTSGGNEQFF
CDR3 DNA: TGTGCCTCAAAGACTAGCGGGGGCAATGAGCAGTTCTTC
clone size: NA
J gene: TRBJ2-1
D gene: TRBD2
V gene: TRBV2

CDR3 protein: CATSRRQGADEQFF
CDR3 DNA: TGTGCCACCAGCCGTAGACAGGGGGCCGATGAGCAGTTCTTC
clone size: NA
J gene: TRBJ2-1
D gene: TRBD1
V gene: TRBV15

CDR3 protein: CASSDGTEIGELFF
CDR3 DNA: TGTGCCAGCAGTGATGGGACAGAAATCGGGGAGCTGTTTTTT
clone size: NA
J gene: TRBJ2-2
D gene: TRBD1
V gene: TRBV2